The clone carrying this T cell receptor beta chain was found a few times. Its target is not known. A second PCR of about 6 to 11 cycles used a sample-barcoded 5' primer and a J-beta primer mix. From the 5' RACE reads, TCRdb called clonotypes with MiXCR, one entry per CDR3 protein. The table shows approximately 900,000 distinct CDR3 sequences, with 25% to 30% occurring only once. Per the germline V gene, CDR1 is DFQATT and CDR2 is SNEGSKA (reference sequence). The CDR3 runs 14 residues. Trimming removed 3 bases from V and 5 bases from J; junction bases left unmatched: 8. The source of the sample is a study of blood T cells in healthy people across ages. Findings and limits, study-wide: The recorded TCR beta diversity per million T cells decreased in a roughly linear manner with age. Strong correlation existed between TCR beta diversity and naive T cell percentage.

This same sample was also part of a study on T cells of mothers and their children. Per that paper: The sample comes from nine or ten healthy Caucasian donors: mothers and children. Relative to unrelated pairs, biologically related mother-child dyads exhibited marginally greater, non-significant overlap.

The V call is TRBV20-1, the J call TRBJ2-5, with 8 nucleotides matching TRBD2. The sequencing sample was made of blood. The sequence derives from a woman in her thirties or forties in good health. The DNA for the CDR3 is TGCAGTGCTAGGGGAGCGGGGGAGGAGGAGACCCAGTACTTC. This encodes CSARGAGEEETQYF.